Here is one TCR beta chain with its context. Its target is unknown. This sample was included in a study of T-cell memory formation after mild COVID-19. Study-level findings and limits: Prior to infection, memory already included some responding clones, suggesting cross-reactive memory joined.

TCRdb reprocessed the 5' RACE reads via MiXCR and lists one record per CDR3 protein. The sample yields 35,000 to 50,000 distinct CDR3 sequences, 8% to 10% seen once. CDR1 SNHLY and CDR2 FYNNEI come from the germline V gene. V was pared by 6 bases and J by 1 base, with 9 bases between. The CDR3 is 13 residues long. The chain carries TRBV2 and TRBJ1-1; D is undetermined. Sequenced input: PBMCs or a T cell subset sorted from them (not recorded which). This clonotype was sampled from an adult woman who had mild COVID-19 (a few samples of this study predate the infection). Cell type and time point are not known. CDR3: CASRLTPNTEAFF. For the CDR3, the DNA is TGTGCCAGCAGATTAACTCCGAACACTGAAGCTTTCTTT.